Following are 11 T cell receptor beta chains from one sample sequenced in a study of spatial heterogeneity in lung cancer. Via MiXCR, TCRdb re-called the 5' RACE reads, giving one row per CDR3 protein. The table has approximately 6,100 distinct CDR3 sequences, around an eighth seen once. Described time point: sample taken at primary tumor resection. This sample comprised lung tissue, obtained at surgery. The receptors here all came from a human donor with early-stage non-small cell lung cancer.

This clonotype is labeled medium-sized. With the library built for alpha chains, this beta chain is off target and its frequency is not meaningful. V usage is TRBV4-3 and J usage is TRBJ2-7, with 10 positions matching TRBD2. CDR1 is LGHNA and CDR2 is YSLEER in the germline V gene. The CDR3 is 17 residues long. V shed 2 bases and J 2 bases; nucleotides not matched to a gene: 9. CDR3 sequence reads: CASSQHRLAGHPYEQYF. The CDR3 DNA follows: TGCGCCAGCAGCCAACACCGACTAGCGGGCCACCCCTACGAGCAGTACTTC.

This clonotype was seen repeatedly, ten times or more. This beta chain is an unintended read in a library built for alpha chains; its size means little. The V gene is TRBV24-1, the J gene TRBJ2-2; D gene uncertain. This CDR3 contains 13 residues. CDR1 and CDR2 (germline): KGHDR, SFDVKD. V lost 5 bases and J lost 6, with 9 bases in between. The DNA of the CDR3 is TGTGCCACCAGTGGCCCCCTGGCCGGGGAGCTGTTTTTT. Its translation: CATSGPLAGELFF.

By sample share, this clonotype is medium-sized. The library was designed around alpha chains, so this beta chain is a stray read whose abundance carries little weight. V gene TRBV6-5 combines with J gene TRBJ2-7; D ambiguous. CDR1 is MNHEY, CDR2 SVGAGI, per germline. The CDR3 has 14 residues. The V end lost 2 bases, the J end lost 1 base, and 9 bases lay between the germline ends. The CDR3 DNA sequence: TGTGCCAGCAGTTACGTAGAAGGATCCTACGAGCAGTACTTC. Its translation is CASSYVEGSYEQYF.

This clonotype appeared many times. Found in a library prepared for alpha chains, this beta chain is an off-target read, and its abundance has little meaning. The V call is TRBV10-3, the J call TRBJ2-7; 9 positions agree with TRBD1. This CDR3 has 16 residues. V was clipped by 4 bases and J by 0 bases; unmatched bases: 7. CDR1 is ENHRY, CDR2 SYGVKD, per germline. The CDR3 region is CAISGSVDRGSYEQYF. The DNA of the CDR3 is TGTGCCATCAGTGGCTCGGTGGACAGGGGCTCCTACGAGCAGTACTTC.

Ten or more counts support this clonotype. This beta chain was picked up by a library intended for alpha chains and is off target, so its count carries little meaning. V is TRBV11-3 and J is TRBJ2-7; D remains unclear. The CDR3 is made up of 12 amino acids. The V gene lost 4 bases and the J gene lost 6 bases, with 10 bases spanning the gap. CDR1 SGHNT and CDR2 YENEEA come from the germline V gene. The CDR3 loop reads CASSSLLGEQYF. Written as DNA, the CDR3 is TGTGCCAGCAGCTCCCTTCTAGGCGAGCAGTACTTC.

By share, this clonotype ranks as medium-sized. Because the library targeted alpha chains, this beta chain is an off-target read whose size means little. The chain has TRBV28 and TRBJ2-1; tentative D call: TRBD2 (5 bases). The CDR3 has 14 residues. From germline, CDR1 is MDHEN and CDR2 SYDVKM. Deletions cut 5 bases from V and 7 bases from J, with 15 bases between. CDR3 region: CASSPTEGVNEQFF. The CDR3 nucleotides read TGTGCCAGCAGTCCGACTGAGGGCGTAAATGAGCAGTTCTTC. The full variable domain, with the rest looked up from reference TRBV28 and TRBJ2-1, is DVKVTQSSRYLVKRTGEKVFLECVQDMDHENMFWYRQDPGLGLRLIYFSYDVKMKEKGDIPEGYSVSREKKERFSLILESASTNQTSMYLCASSPTEGVNEQFFGPGTRLTVL.

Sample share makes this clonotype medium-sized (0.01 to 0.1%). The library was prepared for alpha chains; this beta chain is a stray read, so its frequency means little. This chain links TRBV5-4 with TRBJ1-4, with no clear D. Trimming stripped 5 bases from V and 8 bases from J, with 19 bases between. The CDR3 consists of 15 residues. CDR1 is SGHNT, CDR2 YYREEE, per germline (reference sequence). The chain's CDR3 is CASRISGSAPEKLFF. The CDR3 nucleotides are TGTGCCAGCAGAATCTCGGGGTCCGCGCCGGAAAAACTGTTTTTT.

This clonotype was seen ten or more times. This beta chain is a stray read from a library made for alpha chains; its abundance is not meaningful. For the CDR3, the DNA is TGTGCCAGCAGCTTAGGCGTTAATCAGCCCCAGCATTTT. Protein sequence: CASSLGVNQPQHF. The V call is TRBV7-2, the J call TRBJ1-5; D is ambiguous. This CDR3 spans 13 amino acids. Germline V gene sequence: CDR1 SGHTA, CDR2 FQGNSA. V was pared by 1 base and J by 4 bases, with 5 bases between.

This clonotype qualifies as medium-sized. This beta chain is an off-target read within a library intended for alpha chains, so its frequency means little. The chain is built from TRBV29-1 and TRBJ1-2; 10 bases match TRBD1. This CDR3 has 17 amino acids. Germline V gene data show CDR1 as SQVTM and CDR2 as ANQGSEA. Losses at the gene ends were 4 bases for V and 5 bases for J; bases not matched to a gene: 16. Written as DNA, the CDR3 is TGCAGCGTTGTAGCTCCGGGACAGGGGCCCTCGCTTTATGGCTACACCTTC. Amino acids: CSVVAPGQGPSLYGYTF. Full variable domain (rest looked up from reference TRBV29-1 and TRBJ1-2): SAVISQKPSRDICQRGTSLTIQCQVDSQVTMMFWYRQQPGQSLTLIATANQGSEATYESGFVIDKFPISRPNLTFSTLTVSNMSPEDSSIYLCSVVAPGQGPSLYGYTFGSGTRLTVV.

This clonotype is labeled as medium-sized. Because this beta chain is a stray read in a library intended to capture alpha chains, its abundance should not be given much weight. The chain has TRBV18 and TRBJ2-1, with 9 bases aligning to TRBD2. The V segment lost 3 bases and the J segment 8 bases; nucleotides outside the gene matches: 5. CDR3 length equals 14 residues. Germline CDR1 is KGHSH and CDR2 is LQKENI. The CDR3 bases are TGTGCCAGCTCACCGGATAGCGGGAGCTATGAGCAGTTCTTC. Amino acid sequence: CASSPDSGSYEQFF. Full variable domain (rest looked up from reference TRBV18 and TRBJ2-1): NAGVMQNPRHLVRRRGQEARLRCSPMKGHSHVYWYRQLPEEGLKFMVYLQKENIIDESGMPKERFSAEFPKEGPSILRIQQVVRGDSAAYFCASSPDSGSYEQFFGPGTRLTVL.

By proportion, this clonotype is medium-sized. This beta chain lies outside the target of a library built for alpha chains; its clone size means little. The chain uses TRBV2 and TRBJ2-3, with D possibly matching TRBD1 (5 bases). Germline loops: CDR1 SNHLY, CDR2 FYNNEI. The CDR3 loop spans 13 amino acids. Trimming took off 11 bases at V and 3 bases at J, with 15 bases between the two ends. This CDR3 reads CASLEGATDTQYF. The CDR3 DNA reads TGTGCCTCCCTTGAAGGGGCAACAGATACGCAGTATTTT.